This T cell receptor beta chain was sequenced in a study of CD8 T cells in ankylosing spondylitis. MiXCR, run by TCRdb on the 5' RACE reads, gives a single entry per CDR3 protein. The table records about 52,000 distinct CDR3 sequences, 7.4% of them present only once. General observations from the study: Within matched ankylosing spondylitis synovial fluid, disease-linked clones were reportedly significantly enriched. Several highly homologous variants made up a TCR beta motif, and this motif appeared characteristic of ankylosing spondylitis blood. Clones linked with disease were CD8+ and fairly uncommon in the peripheral blood.

This clonotype was found a few times. Its target is unknown. CDR1 is SGHAT, CDR2 FQNNGV, per germline. Trimming took off 6 bases at V and 1 base at J, with 12 bases between the two ends. The CDR3 has 14 residues. The sample taken for sequencing was blood, either unsorted or a sorted T cell fraction (not recorded which). J is TRBJ1-1 and V is TRBV11-2; D is unresolved. The source of this sequence is a female donor with ankylosing spondylitis or in good health (not recorded which). CDR3 amino acids: CASRGYGRNTEAFF. DNA for the CDR3: TGTGCCAGCAGGGGTTATGGCAGGAACACTGAAGCTTTCTTT.